Each of the 19 T cell receptor beta chains below was sequenced from the same sample in a study of vaccination effects on CD4 cells after COVID-19. Culture proceeded for more than nine days, and CD4+ T cells were then isolated. Infection with SARS-CoV-2 occurred in the person between March and December 2020, and PCR confirmed it. Two doses of either BNT162b2 or mRNA-1273 were given to each participant. The data were produced by immunoSEQ multiplex PCR, yet TCRdb's version contains in-frame clones alone and is incomplete. This sample has tens of thousands of clones, with just over 75% found just once. Their recognized antigens are unknown. Here the sequenced sample was CD4+ T cells from PBMCs cultured without peptide, taken after COVID-19 vaccination. These receptors were obtained from a human donor who had a prior SARS-CoV-2 infection.

The CDR3 loop reads CATSRGLDYEQYF. CDR3 DNA: TGTGCCACCAGCAGAGGGCTAGACTACGAGCAGTACTTC. The rearrangement links TRBV15 to TRBJ2-7, with D hard to call. V lost 1 base and J lost 3, with 7 bases in between. Germline lookup yields CDR1 LNHNV and CDR2 YYDKDF (reference sequence). The CDR3 is 13 amino acids.

The rearrangement joins TRBV28 to TRBJ1-6, with 8 bases matching TRBD1. This CDR3 region has 12 residues. With 4 bases clipped from V and 13 bases from J, the junction kept 3 bases outside the gene matches. Germline values: CDR1 MDHEN, CDR2 SYDVKM. CDR3 bases: TGTGCCAGCAGTTCTCAGGGGGCTCCCCTCCACTTT. This gives the protein CASSSQGAPLHF. Full variable domain (outside the CDR3, taken from reference TRBV28 and TRBJ1-6): DVKVTQSSRYLVKRTGEKVFLECVQDMDHENMFWYRQDPGLGLRLIYFSYDVKMKEKGDIPEGYSVSREKKERFSLILESASTNQTSMYLCASSSQGAPLHFGNGTRLTVT.

The rearrangement links TRBV9 to TRBJ2-3; 11 nucleotides line up with TRBD2. Unmatched junction bases numbered 4, after V lost 3 bases and J lost 4 bases. CDR1 is SGDLS and CDR2 is YYNGEE in the germline V gene. This CDR3 has 15 amino acids. CDR3 DNA: TGTGCCAGCAGCGAGCTAGCGGGAGGTGCAGATACGCAGTATTTT. Its translation: CASSELAGGADTQYF. Full variable domain (rest looked up from reference TRBV9 and TRBJ2-3): DSGVTQTPKHLITATGQRVTLRCSPRSGDLSVYWYQQSLDQGLQFLIQYYNGEERAKGNILERFSAQQFPDLHSELNLSSLELGDSALYFCASSELAGGADTQYFGPGTRLTVL.

This clone was found once. The J gene is TRBJ2-7, the V gene TRBV4-2; 11 bases fit TRBD2. Unmatched junction bases numbered 8, after V lost 0 bases and J lost 7 bases. The CDR3 covers 16 residues. Germline V gene sequence: CDR1 LGHNA, CDR2 YNFKEQ. This CDR3 reads CASSQEVAGGPGEQYF. CDR3 sequence (DNA): TGTGCCAGCAGCCAAGAAGTAGCGGGGGGGCCAGGGGAGCAGTACTTC.

The chain combines TRBV5-4 with TRBJ1-2, with TRBD1 matching 7 bases. Looked up from germline, CDR1 is SGHNT and CDR2 is YYREEE (reference sequence). The ends lost 4 bases at V and 8 bases at J; junction bases unmatched: 14. The CDR3 has 15 amino acids. This chain's CDR3 is CASSPPDRPVGGYTF. CDR3 bases: TGTGCCAGCAGCCCACCGGACAGGCCTGTAGGCGGCTACACCTTC.

This rearrangement joins TRBV19 to TRBJ1-2; tentative D call: TRBD1 (5 bases). This CDR3 spans 14 amino acids. The V and J ends lost 3 bases and 4 bases respectively, with 12 bases between them. CDR1 LNHDA and CDR2 SQIVND come from the germline V gene (reference sequence). The CDR3 here is CASSIGHLGYGYTF. As DNA, the CDR3 is TGTGCCAGTAGTATCGGACATTTAGGCTATGGCTACACCTTC.

This chain links TRBV5-6 with TRBJ2-1; D not resolved. The germline gives CDR1 SGHDT, CDR2 YYEEEE. V lost 0 bases to trimming and J lost 9 bases, with 10 bases between them. This CDR3 comprises 13 residues. The CDR3 region is CASSLGVGSEQFF. In nucleotides, the CDR3 is TGTGCCAGCAGCTTGGGAGTGGGCAGTGAGCAGTTCTTC. The full variable domain, rest sourced from reference TRBV5-6 and TRBJ2-1, is DAGVTQSPTHLIKTRGQQVTLRCSPKSGHDTVSWYQQALGQGPQFIFQYYEEEERQRGNFPDRFSGHQFPNYSSELNVNALLLGDSALYLCASSLGVGSEQFFGPGTRLTVL.

The chain links TRBV6-6 to TRBJ2-1, with D perhaps given as TRBD1 or TRBD2 (5 bases each). CDR1 and CDR2 from the germline V gene are MNHNY and SVGAGI (reference sequence). The length of the CDR3 is 17 residues. The ends were cut back, 5 bases at V and 12 bases at J, with 29 bases in the middle. The CDR3 here is CASSHTSKGLRGAGQFF. In DNA form, the CDR3 reads TGTGCCAGCAGTCATACCTCAAAAGGACTGCGTGGGGCTGGGCAGTTCTTC.

This chain links TRBV5-1 with TRBJ1-1; TRBD1 might be the D (5 bases). Deletions cut 4 bases from V and 4 bases from J, with 11 bases between. CDR1 is SGHRS and CDR2 is YFSETQ in the germline V gene. The CDR3 spans 13 residues. CDR3 nucleotides: TGCGCCAGCAGCCCAGCAGGGTCCACTGAAGCTTTCTTT. Amino acid sequence: CASSPAGSTEAFF.

This chain joins TRBV6-2 or TRBV6-3 and TRBJ2-6; D is perhaps TRBD2 (5 bases). V was trimmed by 2 bases and J by 0 bases, leaving 17 bases between them. This CDR3 is built from 19 residues. The germline CDR1 and CDR2 sequences are MNHEY and SVGEGT. CDR3 in DNA: TGTGCCAGCAGTTACGATGGGTTGCGGAGGAGCTCTGGGGCCAACGTCCTGACTTTC. The encoded protein is CASSYDGLRRSSGANVLTF.

Comment on this clone: One end of the junction does not line up with germline, which may come from a read error. The V and J genes are TRBV5-1 and TRBJ2-7; D is ambiguous. CDR1 is SGHRS and CDR2 is YFSETQ in the germline V gene. This CDR3 contains 15 residues. CDR3 DNA: TGCGCCAGCAGCTTGGGGACCGACCTTGCCTACGGGCAGTACTTC. This translates into CASSLGTDLAYGQYF.

The chain joins TRBV14 to TRBJ1-2; D not certain. Germline CDR1 reads SGHDN; CDR2 reads FVKESK. V lost 4 bases, J lost 3 bases, and 18 bases lay in between. The CDR3 contains 16 residues. The CDR3 reads CASSPRFPEGYYGYTF. CDR3 DNA sequence: TGTGCCAGCAGCCCACGATTCCCCGAGGGATACTATGGCTACACCTTC.

The gene calls are TRBV5-8 and TRBJ2-1, with a weak D call TRBD1 (5 bases). In germline, CDR1 is SGHTS, CDR2 YDEGEE. This CDR3 is 13 amino acids long. The V and J ends lost 4 bases and 9 bases respectively, with 14 bases between them. The CDR3 DNA reads TGTGCCAGCAGCGTTCCAGGGATCATTGAGCAGTTCTTC. It yields the protein CASSVPGIIEQFF.

The gene calls are TRBV15 and TRBJ1-3; D ambiguous. CDR1 and CDR2 (germline): LNHNV, YYDKDF (reference sequence). The CDR3 consists of 15 residues. Trimming took 0 bases from V and 1 from J, leaving 7 bases between them. DNA of the CDR3: TGTGCCACCAGCAGAGATCAAATGTCTGGAAACACCATATATTTT. Its protein product is CATSRDQMSGNTIYF.

J is TRBJ2-5 and V is TRBV3-1 (or the pseudogene TRBV3-2), with 9 positions matching TRBD2. The CDR3 is 17 amino acids. Unmatched junction bases numbered 10, after V lost 0 bases and J lost 5 bases. Germline V gene sequence: CDR1 LGHDT, CDR2 YNNKEL (reference sequence). The CDR3, as DNA: TGTGCCAGCAGCCAAGATGTCGGGTTAGCGGGAGACGAGACCCAGTACTTC. As protein: CASSQDVGLAGDETQYF.

The chain is built from TRBV7-3 and TRBJ2-1, with D possibly matching TRBD1 (6 bases). The V end lost 5 bases, the J end lost 2 bases, and 13 bases lay between the germline ends. The CDR3 length is 15 residues. Germline V CDR1 and CDR2: SGHTA, FQGTGA. CDR3 coding DNA: TGTGCCAGCAGCAACTCACAGGGAACCTACAATGAGCAGTTCTTC. It encodes CASSNSQGTYNEQFF.

The CDR3 reads CASSGATGGTQPQHF. The CDR3 DNA reads TGTGCCAGCAGTGGTGCGACAGGCGGAACTCAGCCCCAGCATTTT. The gene calls are TRBV2 and TRBJ1-5; D may be TRBD1 (6 bases). The CDR3 consists of 15 residues. Per the germline V gene, CDR1 is SNHLY and CDR2 is FYNNEI. The V end was cut by 4 bases, the J end by 6 bases, with 16 bases between. The variable domain in full, completed from reference TRBV2 and TRBJ1-5, reads EPEVTQTPSHQVTQMGQEVILRCVPISNHLYFYWYRQILGQKVEFLVSFYNNEISEKSEIFDDQFSVERPDGSNFTLKIRSTKLEDSAMYFCASSGATGGTQPQHFGDGTRLSIL.

V is TRBV19 and J is TRBJ2-7; the match to TRBD1 covers 7 bases. V dropped 4 bases and J dropped 0; count of bases not matched to a gene: 6. The CDR3 totals 15 residues. Germline V gives CDR1 LNHDA, CDR2 SQIVND (reference sequence). CDR3 loop: CASSKTGDSSYEQYF. As DNA, the CDR3 is TGTGCCAGTAGTAAAACAGGGGATAGCTCCTACGAGCAGTACTTC.

This chain's CDR3 is CASSPGRSFNEKLFF. The CDR3 nucleotides are TGTGCCAGCAGCCCCGGACGGAGTTTTAATGAAAAACTGTTTTTT. The chain recombines TRBV5-8 with TRBJ1-4; no clear D. CDR1 SGHTS and CDR2 YDEGEE come from the germline V gene. V was pared by 4 bases and J by 4 bases, with 14 bases between. The CDR3 contains 15 residues.